The entry that follows covers one T cell receptor (beta chain) sequence. Germline V gene data show CDR1 as MNHEY and CDR2 as SMNVEV (reference sequence). V lost 6 bases to trimming and J lost 5 bases; unmatched junction nucleotides: 8. The CDR3 length is 15 residues. TCRdb's copy holds only in-frame clones and misses some; the assay was immunoSEQ multiplex PCR. The profile shows a few hundred thousand clones, approximately 82% of them singletons. These data are taken from a study of blood T cell repertoires in COVID-19. At the level of the study: The United States, Italy and Spain supplied acute and convalescent COVID-19 samples. Nucleic acid was either cDNA or gDNA, and it came from T cells, B-cell-depleted T cells, or PBMCs.

Sequences were obtained from peripheral blood. This clonotype was obtained from a woman in her forties or fifties with acute or convalescent COVID-19. The V gene is TRBV27, the J gene TRBJ2-3, with TRBD1 matching 10 bases. CDR3: CASSVKDRGRDTQYF. The CDR3 DNA sequence: TGTGCCAGCAGCGTAAAGGACAGGGGGAGAGATACGCAGTATTTT.